This T cell receptor beta chain derives from a study of T cells in localized non-small cell lung cancer. Notes on the study in general: For the top 100 tumor clones, a median around 61 also appeared in adjacent lung. Sequencing, confined to only one tumor region, leaves heterogeneity possible. Peak T cell clonality was found in uninvolved adjacent lung, exceeding tumor.

Sequencing used immunoSEQ multiplex PCR; TCRdb keeps in-frame clones, though not all of them. The sample lists about 33,000 clones, about 90% occurring once. Comments on this clone: Its antigen is still unknown.

Germline lookup yields CDR1 SGHVS and CDR2 FQNEAQ. The CDR3 sequence is 14 residues long. Between the trimmed V and J ends, which lost 8 bases and 2 bases, there was a span of 16 bases. This clonotype was obtained from a man aged 35 to 69 with stage II lung adenocarcinoma. The sample in question was PBMCs, obtained before any cancer treatment. The rearrangement uses TRBV7-8 and TRBJ2-7; D is unresolved. The CDR3, as DNA: TGTGCCAGCTGTCGGGCAGAACCCACCTACGAGCAGTACTTC. Translated: CASCRAEPTYEQYF.